This T cell receptor beta chain is drawn from a study of blood T cell repertoires in COVID-19. Study in general: Sample material is recorded as cDNA or gDNA derived from T cells, B-cell-depleted T cells, or PBMCs.

Participant age was 18 to 89 years, and participants resided in fewer than 25 US areas. Cohorts were determined from participant-reported clinical history. In the study's own analysis: For nucleated cells, counts were estimated from reference gene primer amplification. Sequencing used immunoSEQ multiplex PCR; TCRdb keeps in-frame clones, though not all of them. V and J calls and clone size are as listed in that table; D and trimming were resolved from the DNA. The data contain some 490,000 clones, approximately 86% of them singletons. This CDR3 spans 14 amino acids. Germline V gene lookup returns CDR1 KGHDR and CDR2 SFDVKD. The ends were cut back, 4 bases at V and 5 bases at J, with 12 bases in the middle. This clone has only one observation.

The clonotype comes from a woman aged 55-70 years who had recovered from COVID-19. The sequenced sample consisted of PBMCs or T cells enriched from blood (not recorded which). The chain recombines TRBV24-1 with TRBJ2-3; D not certain. CDR3 nucleotide sequence: TGTGCCACCAGTGAATTTGGTCGTAGAGATACGCAGTATTTT. It is translated as CATSEFGRRDTQYF.